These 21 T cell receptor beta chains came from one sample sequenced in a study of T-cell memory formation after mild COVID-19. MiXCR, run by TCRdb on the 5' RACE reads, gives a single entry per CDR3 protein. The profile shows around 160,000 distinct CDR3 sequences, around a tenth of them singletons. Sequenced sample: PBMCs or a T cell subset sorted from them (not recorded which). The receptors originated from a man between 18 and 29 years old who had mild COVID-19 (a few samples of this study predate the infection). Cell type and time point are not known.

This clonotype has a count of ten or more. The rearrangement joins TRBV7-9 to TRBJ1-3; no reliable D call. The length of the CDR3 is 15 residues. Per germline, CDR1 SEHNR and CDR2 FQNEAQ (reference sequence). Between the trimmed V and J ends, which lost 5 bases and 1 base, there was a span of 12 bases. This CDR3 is CASSLPSRSGNTIYF. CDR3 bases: TGTGCCAGCAGCCTCCCAAGCCGGTCTGGAAACACCATATATTTT.

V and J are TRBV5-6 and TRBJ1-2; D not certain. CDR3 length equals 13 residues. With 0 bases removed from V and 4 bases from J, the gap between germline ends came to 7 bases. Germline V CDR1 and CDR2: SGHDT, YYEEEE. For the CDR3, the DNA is TGTGCCAGCAGCTTGGCGCGGTTCTATGGCTACACCTTC. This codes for CASSLARFYGYTF.

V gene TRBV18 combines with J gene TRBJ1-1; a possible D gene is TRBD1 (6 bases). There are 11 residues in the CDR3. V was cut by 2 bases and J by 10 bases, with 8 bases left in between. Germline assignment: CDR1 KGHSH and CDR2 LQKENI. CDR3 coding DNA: TGTGCCAGCTCACCAGACAGGCGAGCTTTCTTT. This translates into CASSPDRRAFF.

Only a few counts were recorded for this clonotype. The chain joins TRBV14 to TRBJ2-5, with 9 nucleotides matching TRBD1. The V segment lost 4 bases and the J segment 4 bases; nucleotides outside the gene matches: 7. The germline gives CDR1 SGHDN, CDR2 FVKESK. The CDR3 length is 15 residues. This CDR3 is CASSPGTGQRETQYF. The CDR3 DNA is TGTGCCAGCAGCCCGGGGACAGGGCAACGAGAGACCCAGTACTTC.

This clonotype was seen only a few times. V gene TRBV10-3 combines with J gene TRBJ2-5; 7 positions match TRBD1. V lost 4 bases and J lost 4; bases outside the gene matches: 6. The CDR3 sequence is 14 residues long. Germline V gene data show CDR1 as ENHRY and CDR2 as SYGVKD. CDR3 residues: CAISVLRGRETQYF. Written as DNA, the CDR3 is TGTGCCATCAGTGTGCTTAGGGGGCGAGAGACCCAGTACTTC.

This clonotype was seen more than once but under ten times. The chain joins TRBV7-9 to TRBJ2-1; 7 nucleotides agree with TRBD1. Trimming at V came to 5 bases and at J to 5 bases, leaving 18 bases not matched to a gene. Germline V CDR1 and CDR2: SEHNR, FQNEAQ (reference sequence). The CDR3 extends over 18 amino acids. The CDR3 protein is CASSPPPTTGSLHNEQFF. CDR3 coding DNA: TGTGCCAGCAGCCCACCCCCCACGACAGGGTCCCTTCACAATGAGCAGTTCTTC. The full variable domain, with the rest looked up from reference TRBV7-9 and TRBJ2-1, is DTGVSQNPRHKITKRGQNVTFRCDPISEHNRLYWYRQTLGQGPEFLTYFQNEAQLEKSRLLSDRFSAERPKGSFSTLEIQRTEQGDSAMYLCASSPPPTTGSLHNEQFFGPGTRLTVL.

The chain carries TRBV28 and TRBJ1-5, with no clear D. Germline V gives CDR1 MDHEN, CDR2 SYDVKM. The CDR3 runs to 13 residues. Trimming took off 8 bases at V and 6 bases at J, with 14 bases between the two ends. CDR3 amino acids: CASLSLLGQPQHF. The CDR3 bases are TGTGCCAGCCTTTCTCTGTTGGGTCAGCCCCAGCATTTT.

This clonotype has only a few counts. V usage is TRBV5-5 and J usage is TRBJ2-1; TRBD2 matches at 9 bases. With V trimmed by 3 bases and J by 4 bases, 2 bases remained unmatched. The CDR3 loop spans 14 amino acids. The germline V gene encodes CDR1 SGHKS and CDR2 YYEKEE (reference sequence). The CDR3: CASSYTSGYNEQFF. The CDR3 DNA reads TGTGCCAGCAGCTACACTAGCGGGTACAATGAGCAGTTCTTC.

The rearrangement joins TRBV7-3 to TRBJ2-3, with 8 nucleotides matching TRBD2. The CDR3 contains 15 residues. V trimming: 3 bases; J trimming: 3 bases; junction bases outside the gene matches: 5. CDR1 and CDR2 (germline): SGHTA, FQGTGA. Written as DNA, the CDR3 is TGTGCCAGCAGCTTGGCCGGGGGGGCAACAGATACGCAGTATTTT. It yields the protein CASSLAGGATDTQYF.

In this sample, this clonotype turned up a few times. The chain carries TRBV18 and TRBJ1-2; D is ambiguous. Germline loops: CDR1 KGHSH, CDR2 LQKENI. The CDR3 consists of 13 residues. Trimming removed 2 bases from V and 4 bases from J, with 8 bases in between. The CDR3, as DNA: TGTGCCAGCTCACCAGAGGGTGGCTATGGCTACACCTTC. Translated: CASSPEGGYGYTF.

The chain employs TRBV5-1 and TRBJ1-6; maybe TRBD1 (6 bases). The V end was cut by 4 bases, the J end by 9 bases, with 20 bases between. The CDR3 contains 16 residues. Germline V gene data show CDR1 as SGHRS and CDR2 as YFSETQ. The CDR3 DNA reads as TGCGCCAGCAGCCGGGACTCTCAGGGGCGGCGTTCACCCCTCCACTTT. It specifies CASSRDSQGRRSPLHF.

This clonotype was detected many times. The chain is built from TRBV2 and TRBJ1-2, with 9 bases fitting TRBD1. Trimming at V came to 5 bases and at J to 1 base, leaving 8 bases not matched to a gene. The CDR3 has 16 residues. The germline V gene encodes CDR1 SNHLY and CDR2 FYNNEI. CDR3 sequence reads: CASSTPGTGINYGYTF. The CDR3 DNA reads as TGTGCCAGCAGTACACCCGGGACAGGGATTAACTATGGCTACACCTTC.

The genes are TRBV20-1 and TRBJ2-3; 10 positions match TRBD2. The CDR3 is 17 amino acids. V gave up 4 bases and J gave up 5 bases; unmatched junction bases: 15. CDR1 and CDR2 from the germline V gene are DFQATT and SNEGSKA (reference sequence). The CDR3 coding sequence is TGCAGTGCTAACCCAACTAAGGGACTAGCGAGCTTAGATACGCAGTATTTT. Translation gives CSANPTKGLASLDTQYF.

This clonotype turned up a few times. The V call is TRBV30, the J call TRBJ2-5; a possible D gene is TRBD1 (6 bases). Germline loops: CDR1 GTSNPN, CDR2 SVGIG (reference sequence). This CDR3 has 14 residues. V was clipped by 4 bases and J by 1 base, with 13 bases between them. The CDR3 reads CAWIRQGSQETQYF. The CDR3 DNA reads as TGTGCCTGGATCAGGCAGGGGAGCCAAGAGACCCAGTACTTC.

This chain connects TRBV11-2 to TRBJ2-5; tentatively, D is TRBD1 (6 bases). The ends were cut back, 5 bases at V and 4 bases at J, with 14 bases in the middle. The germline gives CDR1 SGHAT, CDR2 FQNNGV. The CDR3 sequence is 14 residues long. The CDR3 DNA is TGTGCCAGCAGCCCCCGGACAGTGACAGAGACCCAGTACTTC. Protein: CASSPRTVTETQYF.

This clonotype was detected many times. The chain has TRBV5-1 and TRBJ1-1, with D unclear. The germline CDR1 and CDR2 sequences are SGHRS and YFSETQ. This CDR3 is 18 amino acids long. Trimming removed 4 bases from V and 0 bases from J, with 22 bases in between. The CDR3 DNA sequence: TGCGCCAGCAGCCCCCCTCGGACCGCGGGAACCATGAACACTGAAGCTTTCTTT. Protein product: CASSPPRTAGTMNTEAFF.

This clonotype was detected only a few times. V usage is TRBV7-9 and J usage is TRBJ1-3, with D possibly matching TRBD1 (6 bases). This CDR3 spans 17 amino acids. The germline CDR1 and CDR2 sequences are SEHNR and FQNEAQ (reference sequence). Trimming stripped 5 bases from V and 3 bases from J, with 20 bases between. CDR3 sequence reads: CASSALGRGSYGNTIYF. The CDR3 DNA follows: TGTGCCAGCAGCGCATTGGGCAGGGGAAGCTATGGAAACACCATATATTTT.

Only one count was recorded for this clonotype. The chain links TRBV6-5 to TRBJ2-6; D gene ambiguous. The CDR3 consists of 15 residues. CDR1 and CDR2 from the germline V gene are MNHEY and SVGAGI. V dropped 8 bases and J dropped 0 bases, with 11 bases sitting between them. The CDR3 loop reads CASRSLTSGANVLTF. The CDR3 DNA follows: TGTGCCAGCCGTTCGCTCACCTCTGGGGCCAACGTCCTGACTTTC.

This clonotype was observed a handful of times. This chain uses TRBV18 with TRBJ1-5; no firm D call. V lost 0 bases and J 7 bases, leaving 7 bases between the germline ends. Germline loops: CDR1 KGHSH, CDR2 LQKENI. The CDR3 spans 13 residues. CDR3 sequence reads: CASSPPPPQPQHF. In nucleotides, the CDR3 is TGTGCCAGCTCACCACCGCCCCCGCAGCCCCAGCATTTT.

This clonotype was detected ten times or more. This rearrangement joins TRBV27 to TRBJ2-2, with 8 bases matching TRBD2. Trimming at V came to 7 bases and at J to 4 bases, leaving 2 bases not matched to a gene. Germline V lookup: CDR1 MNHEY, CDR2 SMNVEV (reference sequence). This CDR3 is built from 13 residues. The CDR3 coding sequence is TGTGCCAGCAAACGGGGGGGCACCGGGGAGCTGTTTTTT. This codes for CASKRGGTGELFF.

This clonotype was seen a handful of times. The CDR3 DNA reads as TGTGCCAGCAGCCCTAGTAGCGGGGGACTCCCCGGGGAGCTGTTTTTT. This gives the protein CASSPSSGGLPGELFF. The chain has TRBV6-4 and TRBJ2-2, with TRBD2 matching over 9 bases. The CDR3 is 16 amino acids. With V trimmed by 6 bases and J by 6 bases, 11 bases remained unmatched. Germline V CDR1 and CDR2: MRHNA, SNTAGT.